The clone carrying this T cell receptor beta chain was observed a few times. These data belong to a study of identical twins. TCRdb re-derived calls from the 5' RACE reads in MiXCR, one entry per CDR3 protein. The table includes hundreds of thousands of distinct CDR3 sequences, 12% detected once. This CDR3 region has 13 residues. The V end was cut by 11 bases, the J end by 3 bases, with 17 bases between. Germline-derived CDR1 and CDR2 are MDHEN and SYDVKM. This sample also belongs to another study, concerning yellow fever vaccine responses in identical twins.

This TCR derives from a woman between 18 and 30 years old in good health. Sequenced material: CD8+ T cells sorted from blood. The chain carries TRBV28 and TRBJ2-7; possibly TRBD1 or TRBD2 for D (7 bases each). The CDR3 sequence is CAGGGQSYYEQYF. CDR3 in DNA: TGTGCCGGCGGGGGACAGAGTTACTACGAGCAGTACTTC.